Listed here are 20 T cell receptor beta chains from one sample, sequenced in a study of blood T cell repertoires in COVID-19 (dated by TCRdb to 2020 to 2022). Library preparation was by the immunoSEQ multiplex PCR assay. Not all clones reach the TCRdb copy of this immuneACCESS table, which keeps in-frame sequences only. Checked studies attribute under half of the gap to unresolved V genes and leave the rest unexplained. Present in this sample are under 200,000 clones, 89% of which were seen just once. The top ten clonotypes cover roughly 8.8% of the sample. Sequenced: PBMCs or T cells enriched from blood (not recorded which). All receptors come from a woman aged 18-29 years who had recovered from COVID-19.

The rearrangement links TRBV7-2 to TRBJ1-3, with a possible D match to TRBD1 (6 bases). The CDR3 is made up of 15 amino acids. Looked up from germline, CDR1 is SGHTA and CDR2 is FQGNSA. V lost 3 bases and J lost 2, with 11 bases in between. CDR3 region: CASSLDRSTGNTIYF. DNA for the CDR3: TGTGCCAGCAGCTTGGACAGAAGCACTGGAAACACCATATATTTT.

The chain links TRBV6-5 to TRBJ1-5; D may be TRBD1 (6 bases). Trimming left V 6 bases short and J 7 bases short, with 13 bases between. Germline CDR1 reads MNHEY; CDR2 reads SVGAGI. The CDR3 totals 13 residues. The CDR3 sequence: CASSPRQAQPQHF. Here the CDR3 DNA reads TGTGCCAGCAGCCCGCGACAGGCGCAGCCCCAGCATTTT.

The rearrangement uses TRBV4-1 and TRBJ2-5; TRBD2 might be the D (7 bases). This CDR3 is built from 16 residues. Germline loops: CDR1 MGHRA, CDR2 YSYEKL. Trimming took 0 bases from V and 4 from J, leaving 15 bases between them. The CDR3 region is CASSQDPRGAGETQYF. As DNA, the CDR3 is TGCGCCAGCAGCCAAGACCCCCGGGGGGCGGGAGAGACCCAGTACTTC.

This clone has only one observation. The chain uses TRBV2 and TRBJ1-3; 7 bases line up with TRBD1. V lost 7 bases, J lost 3 bases, and 9 bases stayed unmatched. The CDR3 has 15 residues. Germline CDR1 is SNHLY and CDR2 is FYNNEI. Here the CDR3 reads CASNDDRVLGNTIYF. The DNA of the CDR3 is TGTGCCAGCAACGATGACAGGGTACTTGGAAACACCATATATTTT.

The genes are TRBV7-9 and TRBJ1-1; possible D gene TRBD1, 5 bases. Germline CDR1 reads SEHNR; CDR2 reads FQNEAQ (reference sequence). This CDR3 is 14 amino acids long. V lost 5 bases and J lost 2, with 12 bases in between. CDR3 sequence (DNA): TGTGCCAGCAGCGTGTCGGGGGATAACACTGAAGCTTTCTTT. It yields the protein CASSVSGDNTEAFF.

The chain combines TRBV5-6 with TRBJ1-4; TRBD1 is a possible D gene (5 bases). The CDR3 is 15 amino acids. Germline CDR1 and CDR2: SGHDT and YYEEEE. Trimming shortened V by 0 bases and J by 7 bases, and 13 bases separated the two germline ends. This chain's CDR3 is CASSLGGSLSEKLFF. The CDR3, as DNA: TGTGCCAGCAGCTTGGGGGGCAGTCTTAGTGAAAAACTGTTTTTT.

This sequence joins TRBV5-4 and TRBJ2-1, with 12 bases aligning to TRBD2. The CDR3 contains 16 residues. Trimming took 0 bases from V and 4 from J; bases not matched to a gene: 2. Germline-derived CDR1 and CDR2 are SGHNT and YYREEE (reference sequence). The CDR3 sequence: CASSLGLAGAYNEQFF. DNA of the CDR3: TGTGCCAGCAGCTTGGGACTAGCGGGGGCTTACAATGAGCAGTTCTTC.

V usage is TRBV6-1 and J usage is TRBJ1-2, with a weak D call TRBD1 (5 bases). Per germline, CDR1 MNHNS and CDR2 SASEGT. The CDR3 sequence is 13 residues long. Trimming removed 2 bases from V and 6 bases from J, with 10 bases in between. The CDR3, as DNA: TGTGCCAGCAGTGAACCAGGGAGGGATGGCTACACCTTC. Amino acids: CASSEPGRDGYTF.

V gene TRBV6-2 or TRBV6-3 combines with J gene TRBJ1-1; 8 bases align to TRBD1. CDR1 MNHEY and CDR2 SVGEGT come from the germline V gene. V dropped 2 bases and J dropped 5; count of bases not matched to a gene: 1. CDR3 size: 13 residues. This CDR3 is CASSYGDRTEAFF. The CDR3 DNA follows: TGTGCCAGCAGTTACGGGGACAGGACTGAAGCTTTCTTT.

This chain uses TRBV28 with TRBJ1-2; the D is unclear. V shed 8 bases and J shed 14 bases, with 18 bases lying between them. Germline-derived CDR1 and CDR2 are MDHEN and SYDVKM. The CDR3 totals 11 residues. CDR3 nucleotides: TGTGCCAGCGCCCCACGGGAGGGTTTAACCTTC. Translating gives CASAPREGLTF.

This rearrangement joins TRBV19 to TRBJ1-2, with TRBD1 identical over 7 bases. CDR1 and CDR2 from the germline V gene are LNHDA and SQIVND (reference sequence). J gave up 3 bases and V 7 bases, and 8 bases lay outside the gene matches. This CDR3 is 14 amino acids long. CDR3 region: CASTIRQGHYGYTF. The CDR3 nucleotides read TGTGCCAGTACCATTAGACAGGGTCACTATGGCTACACCTTC.

The chain recombines TRBV12-3 or TRBV12-4 with TRBJ1-4; no clear D gene. CDR3 length equals 13 residues. The V gene lost 9 bases and the J gene lost 0 bases, with 8 bases spanning the gap. The CDR3 region has the DNA TGTGCCAGTTACAGTTCAACTAATGAAAAACTGTTTTTT. Its translation: CASYSSTNEKLFF.

This clone showed up just a few times. The chain joins TRBV5-7 to TRBJ2-1; 7 bases align to TRBD2. TRBV5-7 is an ORF; its function is uncertain. This CDR3 comprises 15 residues. V was clipped by 2 bases and J by 7 bases; unmatched bases: 9. CDR3 nucleotides: TGTGCCAGCAGCTTAGGAGCGGGGTCCGGGAATGAGCAGTTCTTC. Translating gives CASSLGAGSGNEQFF.

The J gene is TRBJ1-2, the V gene TRBV10-1, with D uncertain. Germline V gene data show CDR1 as WNHNN and CDR2 as SYGVQD (reference sequence). V was shortened by 3 bases and J by 5 bases, with 10 bases between the two germline ends. There are 13 residues in the CDR3. CDR3 bases: TGCGCCAGCAGTGATCAGGTTCGGTATGGCTACACCTTC. Its protein product is CASSDQVRYGYTF.

The chain recombines TRBV5-1 with TRBJ2-1, with 8 bases matching TRBD2. In germline, CDR1 is SGHRS, CDR2 YFSETQ. The CDR3 runs 16 residues. V lost 0 bases and J lost 7; bases outside the gene matches: 9. CDR3 DNA sequence: TGCGCCAGCAGCTTGGCCAGCAGGACTAGCTCTAATGAGCAGTTCTTC. Translated: CASSLASRTSSNEQFF. Variable domain in full (rest from reference TRBV5-1 and TRBJ2-1): KAGVTQTPRYLIKTRGQQVTLSCSPISGHRSVSWYQQTPGQGLQFLFEYFSETQRNKGNFPGRFSGRQFSNSRSEMNVSTLELGDSALYLCASSLASRTSSNEQFFGPGTRLTVL.

The rearrangement joins TRBV28 to TRBJ2-4; D perhaps matches TRBD2 (5 bases). Germline V gene lookup returns CDR1 MDHEN and CDR2 SYDVKM. This CDR3 comprises 17 residues. Trimming took off 2 bases at V and 0 bases at J, with 14 bases between the two ends. CDR3 coding DNA: TGTGCCAGCAGTTTAAGTGGAGCGGTCAAAGCCAAAAACATTCAGTACTTC. Translating gives CASSLSGAVKAKNIQYF.

This chain joins TRBV9 and TRBJ2-1; 9 bases line up with TRBD2. Germline trimming cut 0 bases from V and 4 bases from J; bases unmatched to any gene: 5. CDR1 is SGDLS, CDR2 YYNGEE, per germline. CDR3 size: 16 residues. CDR3 loop: CASSVGSGGLYNEQFF. The CDR3 DNA sequence: TGTGCCAGCAGCGTAGGGAGCGGGGGGCTTTACAATGAGCAGTTCTTC.

The chain uses TRBV19 and TRBJ1-5; the match to TRBD1 covers 8 bases. Germline V gene lookup returns CDR1 LNHDA and CDR2 SQIVND (reference sequence). This CDR3 has 15 amino acids. The V segment lost 3 bases and the J segment 6 bases; nucleotides outside the gene matches: 7. This CDR3 is CASSITGGVSQPQHF. In nucleotides, the CDR3 is TGTGCCAGTAGTATTACAGGGGGGGTCAGTCAGCCCCAGCATTTT.

The sample holds one count of this clone. The chain combines TRBV13 with TRBJ2-5, with a possible D match to TRBD1 (6 bases). CDR1 PRHDT and CDR2 FYEKMQ come from the germline V gene (reference sequence). V shed 4 bases and J shed 1 base, with 10 bases lying between them. The CDR3 is made up of 14 amino acids. The CDR3 coding sequence is TGTGCCAGCAGCTGGAGACAGGCCCAAGAGACCCAGTACTTC. Translated: CASSWRQAQETQYF.

V and J are TRBV4-1 and TRBJ2-2; a weak D match, TRBD2 (7 bases). The CDR3 is 16 amino acids. Per germline, CDR1 MGHRA and CDR2 YSYEKL. Deletions cut 4 bases from V and 7 bases from J, with 19 bases between. The CDR3 nucleotides are TGCGCCAGCAGCCCAGCTAGAGGGGGGGCGGTCGGGGAGCTGTTTTTT. It yields the protein CASSPARGGAVGELFF.